This T cell receptor (beta chain) was obtained from a study of CD8+CD57+ T cells in acquired aplastic anemia (dated by TCRdb to 2017 to 2018). About the study as a whole: A mean of 3.2 ug of DNA, ranging from 0.2 to 27.4 ug, was extracted from sorted CD4+ and CD8+ cells. The study at large found these results: Between patients and healthy controls, no significant difference in CD8+ Simpson's diversity was found (P=0.060). Although 25 to 30 CD8+ CDR3 sequences were shared by patients and controls, these sequences appeared highly expressed in patients and within the immunodominant clones of patients.

In this study, sorted CD4+ and CD8+ T cells from the blood of healthy subjects and of severe aplastic anemia patients had their TCR repertoires deep-sequenced. Ficoll-Paque density gradient centrifugation was used to isolate peripheral blood mononuclear cells. CD4+ and CD8+ T cells were sorted by FACS or magnetic beads before DNA extraction. Genomic DNA was used as template for profiling of TCR beta VDJ combinations and CDR3 sequences. An Illumina HiSeq 2000 was used for TCR repertoire sequencing. The source study handled its data this way. TRBV/TRBJ rearrangement plots, CDR3 size and DJ length profiles, and Simpson's diversity index were used to assess repertoires. Whichever DNA sequence was most abundant in the deep sequencing data was defined as the immunodominant clone. CDR3 amino acid sequences were checked for sharing between subjects and were compared against published repertoires and the VDJdb database. Clones were called with MiXCR by TCRdb after fastp trimmed the public reads at Q25, and only in-frame beta chains were retained. Each record represents a unique CDR3 protein, reported with the most common genes and DNA among its rows. What appears here as the V and J calls and clone size reflects TCRdb's work, not the paper's. In all, the sample holds around 250,000 distinct CDR3 sequences, and 55% to 60% of those were seen once. The ten biggest clones cover 8% of the sample.

This clonotype showed up many times. It lacks a known antigen. No qualities accompany the bases; no much larger clone lies one base away. This receptor was obtained from a human donor with severe aplastic anemia or a healthy control (not recorded which). Sequences were obtained from sorted CD4+, CD8+, or CD8+CD57+ T cells (not recorded which) from PBMCs.

The nucleotide sequence is given as TGTGCCAGTAGTACCACGGACAGCCCCAGCTATGGCTACACCTTC. Translated, it reads CASSTTDSPSYGYTF. The V gene is TRBV19 and the J gene is TRBJ1-2, with TRBD1 tentatively as D gene (6 bases match). A distance of 16 bases separates the germline ends of V and J, which lose 4 bases and 4 bases respectively. CDR1 and CDR2, per the germline V gene (reference sequence), are LNHDA and SQIVND. The CDR3 runs 15 residues from the cysteine to the phenylalanine. The kept DNA is CDR3 alone, 45 bases in frame from the first base.